The clone carrying this TCR beta chain has a handful of counts. Antigen unknown. The entry originates in a study of post-analysis software for immune sequencing data. The wider study: Relapsing-remitting, secondary progressive and progressive-relapsing multiple sclerosis were all included among the disease courses.

The TCR beta cDNA libraries carried unique molecular identifiers. MiXCR, applied by TCRdb to the PCR reads, yields one record per CDR3 protein. The sample carries hundreds of thousands of distinct CDR3 sequences, approximately 60% recorded once. Notes on the study in general: Controls had lower frequencies than patients of 4 or 5 TRBV segments, which included TRBV5-6, TRBV5-1 and TRBV20-1.

Germline V gene lookup returns CDR1 SQVTM and CDR2 ANQGSEA. V was shortened by 6 bases and J by 9 bases, with 18 bases between the two germline ends. This CDR3 has 13 residues. This sequence joins TRBV29-1 and TRBJ2-1; no firm D call. Sequencing used blood. The source is a girl aged 2 to 9 with multiple sclerosis. The CDR3 bases are TGCAGCGTGATGGACCCGGCCTCTGGTGAGCAGTTCTTC. The encoded protein is CSVMDPASGEQFF.